This is a list of T cell receptor beta chains from one sample in a study of CD8 T cells in Susac syndrome. TCRdb reprocessed the immunoSEQ multiplex PCR reads with MiXCR, giving one entry per CDR3 protein. Of about 200,000 distinct CDR3 sequences listed, roughly 94% were seen once; the top ten hold about 0.1%. Sequencing was carried out using CD4+ T cells from PBMCs. The receptors derive from a human donor in good health. The CDR3 runs from the conserved cysteine through the conserved F or W. Each record gives: J gene, D gene, clone size, V gene, CDR3 DNA, CDR3 protein. A D gene is named only where the DNA matches it firmly. Expanded clones are given a class, and other clones once, few, many or no size at all.

j_gene: TRBJ2-5; d_gene: NA; abundance: NA; v_gene: TRBV6-2/TRBV6-3; CDR3nt: TGTGCCAGCAGACCCACAGGGAAAGGAGAGACCCAGTACTTC; CDR3aa: CASRPTGKGETQYF
j_gene: TRBJ2-1; d_gene: NA; abundance: NA; v_gene: TRBV6-5; CDR3nt: TGTGCCAGCGGCAATCGAGGCAATGAGCAGTTCTTC; CDR3aa: CASGNRGNEQFF
j_gene: TRBJ1-6; d_gene: NA; abundance: once; v_gene: TRBV19; CDR3nt: TGTGCCAGTAGTATCGGACCCCGAAGGTCGAATTCACCCCTCCACTTT; CDR3aa: CASSIGPRRSNSPLHF
j_gene: TRBJ1-4; d_gene: NA; abundance: NA; v_gene: TRBV27; CDR3nt: TGTGCCAGCAGTTTATTGCAGGGTGATGAAAAACTGTTTTTT; CDR3aa: CASSLLQGDEKLFF
j_gene: TRBJ1-6; d_gene: TRBD1; abundance: once; v_gene: TRBV3-1; CDR3nt: TGTGCCAGCAGCCAAGCCGACAGGGGCGGTAATTCACCCCTCCACTTT; CDR3aa: CASSQADRGGNSPLHF
j_gene: TRBJ1-1; d_gene: NA; abundance: once; v_gene: TRBV18; CDR3nt: TGTGCCAGCTCAGAGGGCGCGCTGAACACTGAAGCTTTCTTT; CDR3aa: CASSEGALNTEAFF
j_gene: TRBJ2-1; d_gene: TRBD2; abundance: NA; v_gene: TRBV9; CDR3nt: TGTGCCAGCAGCGTAGTAGCGGGGGGCGGGCAGTTCTTC; CDR3aa: CASSVVAGGGQFF
j_gene: TRBJ2-1; d_gene: NA; abundance: few; v_gene: TRBV7-2; CDR3nt: TGTGCCAGCAGCTTAGTCACCCCTAGCTCCTACAATGAGCAGTTCTTC; CDR3aa: CASSLVTPSSYNEQFF
j_gene: TRBJ2-1; d_gene: NA; abundance: NA; v_gene: TRBV20-1; CDR3nt: TGCAGTGCTAGGGGGGACTTCGATGAGCAGTTCTTC; CDR3aa: CSARGDFDEQFF
j_gene: TRBJ1-1; d_gene: NA; abundance: NA; v_gene: TRBV5-1; CDR3nt: TGCGCCAGCAGCTTTTGGGAGGGCACTGAAGCTTTCTTT; CDR3aa: CASSFWEGTEAFF
j_gene: TRBJ2-1; d_gene: TRBD2; abundance: NA; v_gene: TRBV29-1; CDR3nt: TGCAGCGTCAATAGCGGGAGTCGGTCCTACAATGAGCAGTTCTTC; CDR3aa: CSVNSGSRSYNEQFF
j_gene: TRBJ2-1; d_gene: NA; abundance: NA; v_gene: TRBV6-5; CDR3nt: TGTGCCAGCAGTTACCTGGGGATAGGCAATGAGCAGTTCTTC; CDR3aa: CASSYLGIGNEQFF
j_gene: TRBJ2-3; d_gene: TRBD2; abundance: NA; v_gene: TRBV29-1; CDR3nt: TGCAGCGCCCTAGCGGGGGGGATGGATACGCAGTATTTT; CDR3aa: CSALAGGMDTQYF
j_gene: TRBJ2-1; d_gene: NA; abundance: NA; v_gene: TRBV7-6; CDR3nt: TGTGCCAGCAGCTTGACCCCCGGGGCGCAGTTCTTC; CDR3aa: CASSLTPGAQFF
j_gene: TRBJ2-1; d_gene: TRBD2; abundance: NA; v_gene: TRBV15; CDR3nt: TGTGCCACCAGCAGAGCACTAGCGGTTTACAATGAGCAGTTCTTC; CDR3aa: CATSRALAVYNEQFF
j_gene: TRBJ1-1; d_gene: NA; abundance: NA; v_gene: TRBV6-5; CDR3nt: TGTGCCAGCAGCACCAGGGCTAACACTGAAGCTTTCTTT; CDR3aa: CASSTRANTEAFF
j_gene: TRBJ1-1; d_gene: TRBD1; abundance: once; v_gene: TRBV30; CDR3nt: TGTGCCTGGAGTCCCGACAGGGGGGTGAAGGCTTTCTTT; CDR3aa: CAWSPDRGVKAFF
j_gene: TRBJ2-1; d_gene: NA; abundance: NA; v_gene: TRBV9; CDR3nt: TGTGCCAGCAGTCGCCTAATAGGAGGTGAGCAGTTCTTC; CDR3aa: CASSRLIGGEQFF
j_gene: TRBJ2-5; d_gene: TRBD2; abundance: NA; v_gene: TRBV6-6; CDR3nt: TGTGCCAGCAGTTCCCCTTTATCGGGAGGGCGAGAGACCCAGTACTTC; CDR3aa: CASSSPLSGGRETQYF
j_gene: TRBJ1-1; d_gene: NA; abundance: NA; v_gene: TRBV30; CDR3nt: TGTGCCTGGAGGGGCCCAGGGGAAGCTTTCTTT; CDR3aa: CAWRGPGEAFF
j_gene: TRBJ2-1; d_gene: TRBD2; abundance: NA; v_gene: TRBV13; CDR3nt: TGTGCCAGCAGCTTAATCACTAGCGGTAAAAACAATGAGCAGTTCTTC; CDR3aa: CASSLITSGKNNEQFF
j_gene: TRBJ2-1; d_gene: NA; abundance: NA; v_gene: TRBV2; CDR3nt: TGTGCCAGCAGCGCGACCACCTACTACAATGAGCAGTTCTTC; CDR3aa: CASSATTYYNEQFF
j_gene: TRBJ1-2; d_gene: TRBD1; abundance: NA; v_gene: TRBV29-1; CDR3nt: TGCAGCGTTGAAGTGGGACAGGGCGATGGCTACACCTTC; CDR3aa: CSVEVGQGDGYTF
j_gene: TRBJ1-2; d_gene: NA; abundance: NA; v_gene: TRBV3-1; CDR3nt: TGTGCCAGCAGCCGAGAGGCCGCTAACTATGGCTACACCTTC; CDR3aa: CASSREAANYGYTF
j_gene: TRBJ2-7; d_gene: NA; abundance: NA; v_gene: TRBV10-3; CDR3nt: TGTGCCATCAGTGAGTTTTACAGTGCTTCCTACGAGCAGTACTTC; CDR3aa: CAISEFYSASYEQYF
j_gene: TRBJ2-1; d_gene: NA; abundance: NA; v_gene: TRBV3-1; CDR3nt: TGTGCCAGCAGCCAAGATTATACTTACAATGAGCAGTTCTTC; CDR3aa: CASSQDYTYNEQFF
j_gene: TRBJ1-5; d_gene: NA; abundance: NA; v_gene: TRBV12-3/TRBV12-4; CDR3nt: TGTGCCAGCAGTCCAGGGACTCGGCCCCAGCATTTT; CDR3aa: CASSPGTRPQHF
j_gene: TRBJ2-3; d_gene: TRBD2; abundance: once; v_gene: TRBV20-1; CDR3nt: TGCAGTGCGGCGGGGGGCACAGATACGCAGTATTTT; CDR3aa: CSAAGGTDTQYF
j_gene: TRBJ1-3; d_gene: NA; abundance: once; v_gene: TRBV12-3/TRBV12-4; CDR3nt: TGTGCCAGCAGTTTCGCAGTGTCTGGAAACACCATATATTTT; CDR3aa: CASSFAVSGNTIYF
j_gene: TRBJ1-2; d_gene: TRBD1; abundance: NA; v_gene: TRBV3-1; CDR3nt: TGTGCCAGCCAGGACAGGCATAATGGCTACACCTTC; CDR3aa: CASQDRHNGYTF
j_gene: TRBJ1-4; d_gene: NA; abundance: NA; v_gene: TRBV29-1; CDR3nt: TGCAGCGTTGAAGAGGAAAAACTGTTTTTT; CDR3aa: CSVEEEKLFF
j_gene: TRBJ2-1; d_gene: NA; abundance: NA; v_gene: TRBV29-1; CDR3nt: TGCAGCGGGTCAGATGGTTACAATGAGCAGTTCTTC; CDR3aa: CSGSDGYNEQFF
j_gene: TRBJ2-1; d_gene: TRBD2; abundance: NA; v_gene: TRBV6-5; CDR3nt: TGTGCCAGCAGCCAAGCTAGCGGCGGTGAGCAGTTCTTC; CDR3aa: CASSQASGGEQFF
j_gene: TRBJ2-1; d_gene: NA; abundance: NA; v_gene: TRBV29-1; CDR3nt: TGCAGCGTTGTCGGGGGTAGGTACAATGAGCAGTTCTTC; CDR3aa: CSVVGGRYNEQFF
j_gene: TRBJ2-7; d_gene: NA; abundance: NA; v_gene: TRBV6-2/TRBV6-3; CDR3nt: TGTGCCAGCAGTCTATACCCTGGACAGCTCTCCTACGAGCAGTACTTC; CDR3aa: CASSLYPGQLSYEQYF
j_gene: TRBJ2-1; d_gene: TRBD2; abundance: NA; v_gene: TRBV29-1; CDR3nt: TGCAGCGCCGGCGGGCAGGGTGGTAGCGGGAGTTTTTACAATGAGCAGTTCTTC; CDR3aa: CSAGGQGGSGSFYNEQFF